Sequencing of this TCR beta chain was carried out in a study of blood T cell repertoires in COVID-19 (dated by TCRdb to 2019 to 2021). Context from the whole study: Samples from collaborators originated in the United States, Italy and Spain and spanned both the acute and convalescent phases of COVID-19. The repertoires were released in a freely available public database intended as a resource for research on the immune response to SARS-CoV-2. The material from the prospective study consisted of cDNA or gDNA derived from T cells, B-cell-depleted T cells, or PBMCs. The samples were drawn from two sources: the first 160 participants of the ongoing ImmuneRACE study, and about 1,300 subjects contributed by 6 global collaborators. Sample metadata almost always included a de-identified subject ID, COVID-19 status, age in years and sex. The dataset comprised deeply sampled blood TCRbeta repertoires from subjects exposed to, actively infected with, or recovered from COVID-19. Where available, HLA class I and class II types were taken from metadata supplied by the sample provider and were not determined by assay-based typing. Overall study results and their limits: The quantity of clinical and demographic metadata differed by source and by participant and was supplied without curation.

TCRbeta CDR3 regions were amplified from genomic DNA by means of the immunoSEQ Assay, a bias-controlled multiplex PCR. The study's processing was this. Nucleated cell counts per sample were estimated from amplification of reference gene primers within the assay. Sequence reads were collapsed and filtered to measure the absolute abundance of every unique TCRbeta CDR3 rearrangement. Productive Simpson clonality was computed per sample as the square root of Simpson's diversity index over productive rearrangements. Entries here come from immuneACCESS through TCRdb and include only in-frame sequences with V and J called. Some clones fail to appear in such tables; in the studies checked, an unresolved V gene covers under half of the shortfall, and the cause of the remainder is unknown. V and J calls and clone size are given by that table; D and trimming were obtained from the DNA. This sample lists a few hundred thousand clones; nearly 90% were detected once. 12% of the sample rests with the top ten.

A second Seattle source provided samples from volunteer blood donors who had recovered from COVID-19. Collaborating institutions collected whole blood in K2EDTA tubes following their own protocols. For TCRbeta analysis, collaborators shipped samples as frozen whole blood, isolated PBMCs, or DNA extracted from either of those sample types. A word on this clone: This clone's antigen is unknown. The input lacks base qualities; no much larger clone sits a single base away.

This clonotype was sampled from a woman aged 18 to 35 who had recovered from COVID-19. The sample was peripheral blood.

The CDR3 reads as follows: CASSNKGARTEAFF. Here is the DNA: TGTGCCAGTAGTAATAAGGGGGCCCGGACTGAAGCTTTCTTT. The chain links TRBV19 with TRBJ1-1, with 7 bases in between that match TRBD1. CDR1 is given as LNHDA and CDR2 as SQIVND, both from the germline V gene (reference sequence). From the cysteine through the phenylalanine, the CDR3 covers 14 amino acids. Only CDR3 DNA remains: 42 bases, in frame from the first base. Trimming leaves V shorter by 4 bases and J shorter by 5 bases, with the junction holding 7 bases beyond the gene matches.